A selection of T cell receptor beta chains follows, all from one sample in a study of blood T cell repertoires in COVID-19. The assay was immunoSEQ multiplex PCR, and TCRdb's table has in-frame clones only and misses some. The profile shows a few hundred thousand clones, roughly 86% of them singletons. The sequenced sample consisted of peripheral blood. The receptor source for this set is a woman between 45 and 60 years old with acute or convalescent COVID-19. The CDR3 runs from the conserved cysteine through the conserved F or W. The D gene is left open where the match is weak. The size field is filled for only some rows; it gives once, few, many or a size class.

>NA|once|TRBV6-2/TRBV6-3|TRBJ1-2
CASSYRDLAVYGYTF
TGTGCCAGCAGTTACCGAGACCTAGCAGTCTATGGCTACACCTTC
>NA|NA|TRBV19|TRBJ2-1
CASNGGENNEQFF
TGTGCCAGTAATGGCGGAGAAAACAATGAGCAGTTCTTC
>TRBD1|NA|TRBV27|TRBJ2-7
CASSPSRDSFSSYEQYF
TGTGCCAGCAGTCCGTCCCGGGACAGTTTCAGCTCCTACGAGCAGTACTTC
>NA|NA|TRBV27|TRBJ2-7
CASSLGMSGQTEQYF
TGTGCCAGCAGTTTGGGCATGTCTGGACAAACCGAGCAGTACTTC
>TRBD2|NA|TRBV7-9|TRBJ2-7
CASSSPGLAGPSSYEQYF
TGTGCCAGCAGCTCCCCGGGACTAGCGGGACCGAGCTCCTACGAGCAGTACTTC
>TRBD1|NA|TRBV5-8|TRBJ2-5
CASSLRTGPDQETQYF
TGTGCCAGCAGCTTGAGGACAGGGCCCGACCAAGAGACCCAGTACTTC
>TRBD2|once|TRBV6-4|TRBJ2-3
CASSDHGLASPDTQYF
TGTGCCAGCAGTGACCACGGACTAGCGTCGCCAGATACGCAGTATTTT
>TRBD1|NA|TRBV5-1|TRBJ2-7
CASSPQTGVHEQYF
TGCGCCAGCAGCCCTCAAACAGGGGTCCACGAGCAGTACTTC
>NA|NA|TRBV28|TRBJ1-5
CASSLFGIHQPQHF
TGTGCCAGCAGTTTGTTCGGGATTCATCAGCCCCAGCATTTT
>TRBD2|NA|TRBV9|TRBJ2-1
CASSVDGGRGNDEQFF
TGTGCCAGCAGCGTAGACGGCGGGAGGGGAAACGATGAGCAGTTCTTC
>TRBD1|NA|TRBV19|TRBJ2-3
CASSNGQGSDTQYF
TGTGCCAGTAGTAACGGACAGGGGTCAGATACGCAGTATTTT
>NA|once|TRBV12-3/TRBV12-4|TRBJ2-1
CASRRTLNNEQFF
TGTGCCAGCAGAAGGACACTAAACAATGAGCAGTTCTTC
>NA|NA|TRBV2|TRBJ2-7
CASSTGDWDYEQYF
TGTGCCAGCAGTACAGGGGACTGGGACTACGAGCAGTACTTC
>TRBD2|few|TRBV5-4|TRBJ2-3
CASSLPGLAGGTDTQYF
TGTGCCAGCAGCTTACCGGGACTAGCGGGAGGGACAGATACGCAGTATTTT
>TRBD1|once|TRBV6-1|TRBJ1-2
CASLSPRGVGYGYTF
TGTGCCAGCTTAAGCCCCAGGGGGGTTGGCTATGGCTACACCTTC
>NA|NA|TRBV20-1|TRBJ2-1
CSASSGNTYNEQFF
TGCAGTGCTAGTAGCGGCAATACCTACAATGAGCAGTTCTTC
>TRBD2|NA|TRBV27|TRBJ2-1
CATSLGPGGGIGNEQFF
TGTGCCACCAGTTTGGGACCGGGGGGGGGTATCGGCAATGAGCAGTTCTTC
>TRBD1|once|TRBV24-1|TRBJ1-2
CATSDGTARGGYTF
TGTGCCACCAGTGACGGGACAGCCCGAGGTGGCTACACCTTC
>TRBD1|NA|TRBV7-4|TRBJ1-1
CASSSRLLTGGLGTEAFF
TGTGCCAGCAGCTCGCGACTGCTGACAGGGGGCTTGGGAACTGAAGCTTTCTTT
>NA|once|TRBV2|TRBJ2-5
CASKERESQETQYF
TGTGCCAGCAAGGAACGGGAGTCCCAAGAGACCCAGTACTTC
>TRBD1|NA|TRBV29-1|TRBJ2-5
CSGGQGMETQYF
TGCAGCGGTGGACAGGGTATGGAGACCCAGTACTTC
>TRBD2|NA|TRBV3-1/TRBV3-2|TRBJ2-3
CASSQVPGLDVVTDTQYF
TGTGCCAGCAGCCAAGTCCCGGGACTAGACGTGGTCACAGATACGCAGTATTTT
>TRBD1|NA|TRBV19|TRBJ2-1
CASSIGTANNEQFF
TGTGCCAGTAGTATTGGGACAGCCAACAATGAGCAGTTCTTC
>TRBD1|NA|TRBV5-8|TRBJ2-2
CASSTLRPAGGANTGELFF
TGTGCCAGCAGCACCCTACGACCGGCAGGGGGTGCGAACACCGGGGAGCTGTTTTTT
>TRBD2|once|TRBV4-1|TRBJ2-3
CASTRTSGREEDTQYF
TGCGCCAGCACCCGGACTAGCGGGAGGGAGGAAGATACGCAGTATTTT
>NA|NA|TRBV6-5|TRBJ1-1
CASSNRDAAFF
TGTGCCAGCAGTAACAGGGACGCAGCTTTCTTT
>NA|NA|TRBV6-2/TRBV6-3|TRBJ2-1
CASSSRDSRPFF
TGTGCCAGCAGTTCCCGGGACTCACGCCCTTTCTTC
>TRBD1|NA|TRBV28|TRBJ1-5
CASSQPGQGARQPQHF
TGTGCCAGCAGTCAACCTGGACAGGGGGCACGACAGCCCCAGCATTTT
>NA|NA|TRBV5-8|TRBJ2-1
CASSLKTTRGSNEQFF
TGTGCCAGCAGCTTGAAGACAACGCGGGGAAGCAATGAGCAGTTCTTC
>TRBD1|few|TRBV9|TRBJ2-7
CASAPTGGAYEQYF
TGTGCCAGCGCCCCGACAGGGGGGGCCTACGAGCAGTACTTC
>NA|NA|TRBV5-1|TRBJ2-5
CASSPIPGLQTQYF
TGCGCCAGCAGCCCTATTCCGGGACTGCAGACCCAGTACTTC
>NA|NA|TRBV4-2|TRBJ1-5
CASSQDLIGTRSNQPQHF
TGTGCCAGCAGCCAAGATCTCATAGGGACACGGAGCAATCAGCCCCAGCATTTT
>NA|NA|TRBV7-9|TRBJ2-7
CASSSTEQYF
TGTGCCAGCAGCTCTACCGAGCAGTACTTC
>TRBD2|NA|TRBV11-3|TRBJ2-1
CASSLDMTSGSSYNEQFF
TGTGCCAGCAGCTTAGATATGACTAGCGGGAGCTCCTACAATGAGCAGTTCTTC
>NA|once|TRBV7-3|TRBJ2-2
CASSFWRNTGELFF
TGTGCCAGCAGCTTTTGGAGGAACACCGGGGAGCTGTTTTTT
>TRBD2|NA|TRBV4-1|TRBJ2-3
CASSHVAGSADTQYF
TGCGCCAGCAGCCACGTAGCGGGATCGGCAGATACGCAGTATTTT
>TRBD2|NA|TRBV19|TRBJ2-3
CASSLRGTSTDTQYF
TGTGCCAGTAGTCTGCGGGGGACTAGCACAGATACGCAGTATTTT
>TRBD1|NA|TRBV7-2|TRBJ2-7
CASSWGGTGPSEQYF
TGTGCCAGCAGCTGGGGCGGGACAGGGCCCTCCGAGCAGTACTTC
>TRBD2|NA|TRBV14|TRBJ2-3
CASSQDLTSGYTDTQYF
TGTGCCAGCAGCCAAGATTTGACTAGCGGATACACAGATACGCAGTATTTT
>NA|NA|TRBV7-9|TRBJ2-1
CASSSFVEQFF
TGTGCCAGCAGCTCGTTTGTGGAGCAGTTCTTC
>NA|NA|TRBV5-1|TRBJ2-2
CASSLALRDTGELFF
TGCGCCAGCAGCTTGGCCCTTCGTGACACCGGGGAGCTGTTTTTT
>TRBD1|NA|TRBV24-1|TRBJ2-3
CATSDLLEPGQGGTDTQYF
TGTGCCACCAGTGATTTATTGGAACCGGGACAGGGAGGCACAGATACGCAGTATTTT
>TRBD2|NA|TRBV6-5|TRBJ2-7
CASRGTSGSYEQYF
TGTGCCAGCAGAGGGACTAGCGGGAGCTACGAGCAGTACTTC
>NA|NA|TRBV27|TRBJ1-3
CASSLNSGNTIYF
TGTGCCAGCAGCCTAAACTCTGGAAACACCATATATTTT
>TRBD2|many|TRBV7-3|TRBJ2-3
CASSQAGRGDTQYF
TGTGCCAGCAGCCAGGCAGGGAGGGGAGATACGCAGTATTTT
>TRBD2|NA|TRBV4-3|TRBJ2-1
CASSHLAGVNNEQFF
TGCGCCAGCAGCCATCTAGCGGGCGTTAACAATGAGCAGTTCTTC
>TRBD2|NA|TRBV9|TRBJ2-1
CASSAGLAGINEQFF
TGTGCCAGCAGTGCTGGACTAGCGGGAATCAATGAGCAGTTCTTC
>TRBD1|NA|TRBV27|TRBJ1-2
CASSFTGDNYGYTF
TGTGCCAGCAGTTTTACAGGGGACAACTATGGCTACACCTTC
>NA|NA|TRBV5-1|TRBJ1-4
CASSLGTVSDEKLFF
TGCGCCAGCAGCTTGGGGACAGTTTCGGATGAAAAACTGTTTTTT